This T cell receptor (beta chain) was documented in a study of blood T cells in healthy people across ages. This CDR3 is 17 amino acids long. V shed 5 bases, J shed 4 bases, and the junction held 11 bases outside the gene matches. CDR1 and CDR2 from the germline V gene are SGHTA and FQGNSA. As for this clonotype: The target antigen is unknown.

Regarding the study as a whole: PBMCs that were unsorted prevented a conclusive naive versus antigen-experienced comparison. Naive CD4+ cell counts and diversity both ran higher in long-lived than in aged donors.

A J-beta primer mix and a sample-barcoded 5' primer were used in a second PCR of roughly 6 to 11 cycles. TCRdb passed the 5' RACE reads through MiXCR, listing each CDR3 protein once. The data hold 380,000 or so distinct CDR3 sequences, with roughly half observed a single time. The V call is TRBV7-2, the J call TRBJ1-2, with 12 bases identical to TRBD1. The specimen was blood. The sequence came from a man in his 60s in good health. The CDR3 sequence: CASSPYPPGQGAYGYTF. CDR3 coding DNA: TGTGCCAGCAGCCCTTACCCGCCGGGACAGGGGGCCTATGGCTACACCTTC.